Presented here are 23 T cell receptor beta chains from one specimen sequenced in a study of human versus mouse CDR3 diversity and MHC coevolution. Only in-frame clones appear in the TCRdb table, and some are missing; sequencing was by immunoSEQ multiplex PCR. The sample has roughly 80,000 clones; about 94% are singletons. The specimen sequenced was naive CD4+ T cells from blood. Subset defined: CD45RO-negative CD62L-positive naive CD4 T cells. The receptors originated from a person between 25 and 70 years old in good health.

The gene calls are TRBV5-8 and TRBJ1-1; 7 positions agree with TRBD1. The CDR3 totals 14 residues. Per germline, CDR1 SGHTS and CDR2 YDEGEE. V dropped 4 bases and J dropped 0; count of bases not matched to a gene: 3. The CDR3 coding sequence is TGTGCCAGCAGCGGGGACAGCCTGAACACTGAAGCTTTCTTT. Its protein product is CASSGDSLNTEAFF.

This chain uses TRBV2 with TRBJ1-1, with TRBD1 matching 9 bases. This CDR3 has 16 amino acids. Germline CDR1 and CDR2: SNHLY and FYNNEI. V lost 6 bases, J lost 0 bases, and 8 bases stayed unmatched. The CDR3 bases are TGTGCCAGCAGATTACAGGGGGCCGGGATGAACACTGAAGCTTTCTTT. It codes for CASRLQGAGMNTEAFF.

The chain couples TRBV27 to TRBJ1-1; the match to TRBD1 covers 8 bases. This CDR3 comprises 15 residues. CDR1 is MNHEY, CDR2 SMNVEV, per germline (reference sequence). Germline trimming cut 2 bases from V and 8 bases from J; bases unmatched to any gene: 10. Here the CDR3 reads CASSLPGQALREAFF. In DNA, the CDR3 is TGTGCCAGCAGTTTACCGGGACAGGCCCTCAGGGAAGCTTTCTTT.

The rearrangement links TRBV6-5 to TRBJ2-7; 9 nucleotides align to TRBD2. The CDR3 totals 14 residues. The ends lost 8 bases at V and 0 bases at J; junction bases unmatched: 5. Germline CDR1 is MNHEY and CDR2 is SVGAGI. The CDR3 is CASDERGVSYEQYF. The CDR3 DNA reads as TGTGCCAGCGACGAGCGGGGGGTCTCCTACGAGCAGTACTTC.

The CDR3 spells CASSVVPTGTEAFF. Here the CDR3 DNA reads TGTGCCAGCAGCGTAGTCCCCACGGGCACTGAAGCTTTCTTT. The chain combines TRBV9 with TRBJ1-1; D is unclear. The CDR3 is made up of 14 amino acids. Germline lookup yields CDR1 SGDLS and CDR2 YYNGEE. The V end lost 0 bases, the J end lost 4 bases, and 10 bases lay between the germline ends.

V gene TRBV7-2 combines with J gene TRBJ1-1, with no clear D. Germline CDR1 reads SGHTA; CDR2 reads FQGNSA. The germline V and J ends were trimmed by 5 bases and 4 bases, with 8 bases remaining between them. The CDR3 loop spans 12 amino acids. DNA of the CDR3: TGTGCCAGCAGCCAGGAGGCCACTGAAGCTTTCTTT. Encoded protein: CASSQEATEAFF.

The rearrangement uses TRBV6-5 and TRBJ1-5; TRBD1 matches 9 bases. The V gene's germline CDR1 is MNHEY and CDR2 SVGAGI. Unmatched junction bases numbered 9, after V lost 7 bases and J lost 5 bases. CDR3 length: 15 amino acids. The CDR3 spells CASTATGGNDQPQHF. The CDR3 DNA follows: TGTGCCAGCACCGCGACAGGGGGAAATGATCAGCCCCAGCATTTT.

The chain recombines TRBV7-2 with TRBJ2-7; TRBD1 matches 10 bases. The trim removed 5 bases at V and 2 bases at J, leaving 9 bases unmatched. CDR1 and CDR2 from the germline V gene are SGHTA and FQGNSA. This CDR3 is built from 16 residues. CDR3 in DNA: TGTGCCAGCAGCCTCACCGGGACAGGGGTCACCTACGAGCAGTACTTC. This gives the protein CASSLTGTGVTYEQYF. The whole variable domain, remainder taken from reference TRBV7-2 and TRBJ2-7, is GAGVSQSPSNKVTEKGKDVELRCDPISGHTALYWYRQSLGQGLEFLIYFQGNSAPDKSGLPSDRFSAERTGGSVSTLTIQRTQQEDSAVYLCASSLTGTGVTYEQYFGPGTRLTVT.

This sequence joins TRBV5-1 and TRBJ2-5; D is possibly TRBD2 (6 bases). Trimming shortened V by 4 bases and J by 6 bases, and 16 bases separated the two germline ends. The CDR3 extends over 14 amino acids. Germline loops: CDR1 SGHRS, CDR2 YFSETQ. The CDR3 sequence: CASSGTGTAQTQYF. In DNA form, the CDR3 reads TGCGCCAGCAGCGGCACCGGGACTGCCCAGACCCAGTACTTC.

In DNA form, the CDR3 reads TGTGCCAGCAGCCGGGGGTCCAGCGGGACAAATGAGCAGTTCTTC. Translating it yields CASSRGSSGTNEQFF. The chain has TRBV9 and TRBJ2-1; TRBD2 is a possible D gene (7 bases). The CDR3 spans 15 residues. V was clipped by 4 bases and J by 7 bases, with 18 bases between them. CDR1 SGDLS and CDR2 YYNGEE come from the germline V gene.

This chain's CDR3 is CASSLESASGGAEETQYF. CDR3 bases: TGCGCCAGCAGCTTGGAATCGGCTAGCGGGGGGGCGGAGGAGACCCAGTACTTC. The J gene is TRBJ2-5, the V gene TRBV5-1; 12 bases align to TRBD2. Trimming took 0 bases from V and 5 from J; bases not matched to a gene: 11. The germline gives CDR1 SGHRS, CDR2 YFSETQ. The CDR3 extends over 18 amino acids.

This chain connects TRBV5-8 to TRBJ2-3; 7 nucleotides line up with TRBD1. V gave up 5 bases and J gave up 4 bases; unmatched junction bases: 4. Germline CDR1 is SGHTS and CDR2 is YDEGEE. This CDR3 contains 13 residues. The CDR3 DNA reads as TGTGCCAGCAGGATTACAGGGGCAGATACGCAGTATTTT. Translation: CASRITGADTQYF.

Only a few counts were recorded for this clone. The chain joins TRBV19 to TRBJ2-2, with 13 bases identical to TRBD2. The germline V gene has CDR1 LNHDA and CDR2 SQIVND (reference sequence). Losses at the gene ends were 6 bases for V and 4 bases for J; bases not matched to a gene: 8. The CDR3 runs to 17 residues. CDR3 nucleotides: TGTGCCAGTAGGGAACTAGCGGGGGGGCGGAGCACCGGGGAGCTGTTTTTT. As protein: CASRELAGGRSTGELFF.

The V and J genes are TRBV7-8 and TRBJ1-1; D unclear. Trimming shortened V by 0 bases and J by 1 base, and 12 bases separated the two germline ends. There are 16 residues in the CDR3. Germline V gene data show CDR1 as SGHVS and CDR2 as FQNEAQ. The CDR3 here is CASSLALGSSNTEAFF. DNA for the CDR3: TGTGCCAGCAGCTTAGCGTTGGGCAGTTCGAACACTGAAGCTTTCTTT.

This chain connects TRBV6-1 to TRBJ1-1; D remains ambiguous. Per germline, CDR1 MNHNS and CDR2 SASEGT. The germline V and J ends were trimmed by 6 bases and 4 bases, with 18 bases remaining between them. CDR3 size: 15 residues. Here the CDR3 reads CASSFDGRGSTEAFF. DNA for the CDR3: TGTGCCAGCAGCTTCGACGGGCGCGGGAGCACTGAAGCTTTCTTT.

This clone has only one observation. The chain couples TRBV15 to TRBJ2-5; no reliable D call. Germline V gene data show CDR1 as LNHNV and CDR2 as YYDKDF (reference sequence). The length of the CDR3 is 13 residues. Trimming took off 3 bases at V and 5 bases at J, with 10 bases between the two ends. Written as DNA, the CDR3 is TGTGCCACCAGCAGGGCCCAGTATGAGACCCAGTACTTC. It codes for CATSRAQYETQYF.

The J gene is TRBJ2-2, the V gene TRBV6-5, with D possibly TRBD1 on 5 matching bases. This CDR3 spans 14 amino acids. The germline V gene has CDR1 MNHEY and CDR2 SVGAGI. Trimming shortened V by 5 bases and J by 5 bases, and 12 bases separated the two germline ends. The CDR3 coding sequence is TGTGCCAGCAGTCAAACAAGGGGAACCGGGGAGCTGTTTTTT. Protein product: CASSQTRGTGELFF.

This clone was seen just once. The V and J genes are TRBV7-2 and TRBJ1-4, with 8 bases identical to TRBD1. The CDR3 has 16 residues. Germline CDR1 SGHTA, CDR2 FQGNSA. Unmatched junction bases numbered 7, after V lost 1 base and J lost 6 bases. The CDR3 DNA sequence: TGTGCCAGCAGCTTAGAGGGGACAGGTCGATATGAAAAACTGTTTTTT. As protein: CASSLEGTGRYEKLFF.

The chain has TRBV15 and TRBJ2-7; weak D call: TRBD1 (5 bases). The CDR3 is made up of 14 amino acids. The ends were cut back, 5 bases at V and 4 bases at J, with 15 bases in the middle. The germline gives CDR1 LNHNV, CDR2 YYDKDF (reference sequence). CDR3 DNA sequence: TGTGCCACCAGCGACCGGCAGGGATCATACGAGCAGTACTTC. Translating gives CATSDRQGSYEQYF.

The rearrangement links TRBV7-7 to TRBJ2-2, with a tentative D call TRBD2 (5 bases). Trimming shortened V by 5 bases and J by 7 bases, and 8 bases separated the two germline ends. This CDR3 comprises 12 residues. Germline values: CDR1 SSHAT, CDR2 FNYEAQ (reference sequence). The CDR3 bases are TGTGCCAGCAGCGAGGGATTCGGGGAGCTGTTTTTT. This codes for CASSEGFGELFF.

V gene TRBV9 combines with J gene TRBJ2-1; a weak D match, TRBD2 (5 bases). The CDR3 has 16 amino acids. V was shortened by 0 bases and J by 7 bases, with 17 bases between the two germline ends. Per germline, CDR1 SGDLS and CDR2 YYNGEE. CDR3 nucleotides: TGTGCCAGCAGCGTAGCCCTTCAGCGGACTTGGAATGAGCAGTTCTTC. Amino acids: CASSVALQRTWNEQFF.

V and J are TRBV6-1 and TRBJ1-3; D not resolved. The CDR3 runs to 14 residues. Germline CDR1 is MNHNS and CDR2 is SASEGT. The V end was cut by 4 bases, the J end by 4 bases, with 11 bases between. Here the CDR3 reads CASSAGPGGNTIYF. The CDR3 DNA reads TGTGCCAGCAGTGCCGGGCCGGGAGGAAACACCATATATTTT.

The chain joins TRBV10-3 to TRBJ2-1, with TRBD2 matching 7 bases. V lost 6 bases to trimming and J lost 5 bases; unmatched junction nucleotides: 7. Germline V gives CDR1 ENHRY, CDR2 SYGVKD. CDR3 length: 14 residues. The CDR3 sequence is CAISGGLSDNEQFF. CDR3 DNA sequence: TGTGCCATCAGCGGGGGACTATCCGACAATGAGCAGTTCTTC.